The 24 T cell receptor beta chains below come from one sample, sequenced in a study of T cells in localized non-small cell lung cancer. This table comes from immunoSEQ multiplex PCR, and its TCRdb copy is limited to in-frame clones, with some not included. The sample holds roughly 67,000 clones, around four fifths seen once. The sequenced sample was peripheral blood, obtained before any cancer treatment. The receptor set was obtained from a female donor over 55 with stage I lung adenocarcinoma.

As for this clone: One junction end disagrees with the germline gene, perhaps due to a read error. The rearrangement joins TRBV6-1 to TRBJ1-3; possible D gene TRBD1, 6 bases. Germline V gene sequence: CDR1 MNHNS, CDR2 SASEGT. This CDR3 region has 14 residues. The CDR3 protein is CASSEGTAGKTIYF. Here the CDR3 DNA reads TGTGCCAGCAGTGAAGGGACAGCTGGAAAGACCATATATTTT.

This chain links TRBV6-1 with TRBJ2-7; perhaps D is TRBD1 or TRBD2 (6 bases each). V was cut by 2 bases and J by 7 bases, with 18 bases left in between. The length of the CDR3 is 15 residues. CDR1 and CDR2 from the germline V gene are MNHNS and SASEGT. The DNA for the CDR3 is TGTGCCAGCAGTGAATTAGGGGGGACCCCCTGGGAGCAGTACTTC. Protein: CASSELGGTPWEQYF.

V gene TRBV4-1 combines with J gene TRBJ1-1, with D perhaps TRBD1 (5 bases). Per germline, CDR1 MGHRA and CDR2 YSYEKL. V gave up 4 bases and J gave up 5 bases, with 14 bases separating them. The CDR3 loop spans 14 amino acids. CDR3 in DNA: TGCGCCAGCAGCCGTCAGGGCCTGGGGACTGAAGCTTTCTTT. This codes for CASSRQGLGTEAFF.

This clone was picked up a small number of times. The V call is TRBV27, the J call TRBJ2-3; 8 nucleotides align to TRBD2. This CDR3 has 14 residues. The V gene's germline CDR1 is MNHEY and CDR2 SMNVEV (reference sequence). With 10 bases clipped from V and 2 bases from J, the junction kept 8 bases outside the gene matches. CDR3 loop: CATGGLDSTDTQYF. The CDR3, as DNA: TGTGCCACCGGGGGACTAGATTCCACAGATACGCAGTATTTT.

V usage is TRBV19 and J usage is TRBJ1-1; a weak D match, TRBD1 (5 bases). The CDR3 contains 12 residues. Trimming pared 2 bases from V and 14 bases from J, leaving 15 bases between. CDR1 and CDR2 (germline): LNHDA, SQIVND (reference sequence). In nucleotides, the CDR3 is TGTGCCAGTAGTATAATTGGAGGGGTGGGGTTCTTT. Translation gives CASSIIGGVGFF.

The chain is built from TRBV4-1 and TRBJ1-4; 9 bases line up with TRBD1. CDR1 MGHRA and CDR2 YSYEKL come from the germline V gene. Trimming cost V 10 bases and J 8 bases; bases outside gene matches: 11. The CDR3 extends over 14 amino acids. CDR3 residues: CAMGQGKVREKLFF. DNA of the CDR3: TGCGCCATGGGACAGGGCAAGGTGAGAGAAAAACTGTTTTTT.

The CDR3 nucleotides are TGCGCCAGCAGCCGGGGGGCCAGGGAAGGCTACACCTTC. Protein sequence: CASSRGAREGYTF. This chain joins TRBV5-1 and TRBJ1-2, with a possible D match to TRBD1 (6 bases). The CDR3 is made up of 13 amino acids. Trimming took off 4 bases at V and 8 bases at J, with 15 bases between the two ends. Germline-derived CDR1 and CDR2 are SGHRS and YFSETQ.

V gene TRBV27 combines with J gene TRBJ1-5, with D perhaps matching TRBD1 (6 bases). V lost 5 bases, J lost 2 bases, and 10 bases lay in between. CDR1 MNHEY and CDR2 SMNVEV come from the germline V gene (reference sequence). The CDR3 loop spans 14 amino acids. CDR3 sequence reads: CASSTGYRNQPQHF. The CDR3 DNA reads TGTGCCAGCAGTACAGGGTATCGCAATCAGCCCCAGCATTTT.

The V call is TRBV15, the J call TRBJ2-7, with D tentatively TRBD1 (5 bases). The CDR3 spans 13 residues. Germline CDR1 is LNHNV and CDR2 is YYDKDF (reference sequence). V lost 6 bases and J lost 1, with 10 bases in between. DNA for the CDR3: TGTGCCACCAGTCGGAAGGGGTCCTACGAGCAGTACTTC. Translated, it gives CATSRKGSYEQYF.

V and J are TRBV19 and TRBJ2-4; 11 bases are a match to TRBD2. CDR3 size: 19 residues. The germline CDR1 and CDR2 sequences are LNHDA and SQIVND (reference sequence). The V and J ends lost 5 bases and 1 base, in that order; junction bases with no gene match: 13. DNA of the CDR3: TGTGCCAGTAGTGTTAGCGGGGGGGCCGATTATTTGGCCAAAAACATTCAGTACTTC. Its translation: CASSVSGGADYLAKNIQYF. The full variable domain, rest sourced from reference TRBV19 and TRBJ2-4, is DGGITQSPKYLFRKEGQNVTLSCEQNLNHDAMYWYRQDPGQGLRLIYYSQIVNDFQKGDIAEGYSVSREKKESFPLTVTSAQKNPTAFYLCASSVSGGADYLAKNIQYFGAGTRLSVL.

A word on this clone: Other DNA sequences of this sample code for an identical CDR3. The V call is TRBV9, the J call TRBJ1-2; unclear D gene. Per the germline V gene, CDR1 is SGDLS and CDR2 is YYNGEE. The CDR3 length is 13 residues. Trimming removed 0 bases at V and 4 bases at J, with 7 bases between. CDR3 DNA: TGTGCCAGCAGCGTAGGGGGTTCCTATGGCTACACCTTC. Protein: CASSVGGSYGYTF.

The rearrangement joins TRBV21-1 to TRBJ1-5. TRBV21-1 is a pseudogene locus. This CDR3 is 16 amino acids long. DNA of the CDR3: TGTGCCAGCAGAACGAGGGGGGGCTATAGCAATCAGCCCCAGCATTTT. It translates to CASRTRGGYSNQPQHF.

The chain carries TRBV5-1 and TRBJ2-1; tentatively, D is TRBD1 (5 bases). Germline CDR1 SGHRS, CDR2 YFSETQ. The CDR3 length is 16 residues. The germline V and J ends were trimmed by 0 bases and 6 bases, with 16 bases remaining between them. The CDR3 loop is CASSLGSAGSGNEQFF. In nucleotides, the CDR3 is TGCGCCAGCAGCTTGGGGTCGGCAGGGTCGGGCAATGAGCAGTTCTTC.

This clone was seen only a few times. J is TRBJ1-1 and V is TRBV6-1, with TRBD1 matching over 8 bases. The CDR3 has 13 amino acids. Trimming cost V 9 bases and J 0 bases; bases outside gene matches: 3. CDR1 MNHNS and CDR2 SASEGT come from the germline V gene. CDR3 amino acids: CASRRGLNTEAFF. CDR3 nucleotide sequence: TGTGCCAGTCGCAGGGGGCTGAACACTGAAGCTTTCTTT.

The gene calls are TRBV7-2 and TRBJ2-2; no clear D gene. The CDR3 contains 14 residues. Germline values: CDR1 SGHTA, CDR2 FQGNSA. The V gene lost 3 bases and the J gene lost 5 bases, with 10 bases spanning the gap. As DNA, the CDR3 is TGTGCCAGCAGCTTCTCTAGATGGACCGGGGAGCTGTTTTTT. Protein: CASSFSRWTGELFF.

V gene TRBV18 combines with J gene TRBJ2-3; 7 bases are shared with TRBD2. This CDR3 has 15 residues. Germline values: CDR1 KGHSH, CDR2 LQKENI. V trimming: 1 base; J trimming: 3 bases; junction bases outside the gene matches: 4. CDR3 in amino acids: CASSPLRGGTDTQYF. CDR3 nucleotide sequence: TGTGCCAGCTCACCACTGCGGGGAGGGACAGATACGCAGTATTTT.

Note on this clone: Other DNA sequences of this sample code for an identical CDR3. This chain uses TRBV9 with TRBJ2-2; weak D call: TRBD1 (6 bases). V gave up 0 bases and J gave up 3 bases, with 9 bases separating them. Per germline, CDR1 SGDLS and CDR2 YYNGEE. This CDR3 has 15 amino acids. This chain's CDR3 is CASSVVGGDTGELFF. The CDR3 coding sequence is TGTGCCAGCAGCGTAGTAGGGGGTGACACCGGGGAGCTGTTTTTT.

V gene TRBV11-2 combines with J gene TRBJ2-7; weak D call: TRBD2 (6 bases). Germline assignment: CDR1 SGHAT and CDR2 FQNNGV. V was shortened by 0 bases and J by 3 bases, with 9 bases between the two germline ends. This CDR3 is 14 amino acids long. In nucleotides, the CDR3 is TGTGCCAGCAGCTTAGATATGCGGGGCTACGAGCAGTACTTC. It translates to CASSLDMRGYEQYF.

The V and J genes are TRBV9 and TRBJ2-3; no clear D gene. Germline loops: CDR1 SGDLS, CDR2 YYNGEE. Trimming took 3 bases from V and 10 from J, leaving 12 bases between them. The CDR3 runs 12 residues. CDR3 region: CASSAPRGSQYF. DNA for the CDR3: TGTGCCAGCAGCGCGCCCCGTGGGTCGCAGTATTTT.

This clone was observed a handful of times. This chain uses TRBV19 with TRBJ2-5, with D perhaps given as TRBD1 or TRBD2 (6 bases each). V lost 1 base to trimming and J lost 4 bases, with 19 bases between them. In germline, CDR1 is LNHDA, CDR2 SQIVND (reference sequence). The CDR3 has 17 residues. The DNA for the CDR3 is TGTGCCAGTAGTATAGGGACAGCCGGCGGGGTACGAGAGACCCAGTACTTC. It encodes CASSIGTAGGVRETQYF.

This clone was recorded once. V and J are TRBV18 and TRBJ2-1, with 7 bases identical to TRBD2. The CDR3 consists of 16 residues. Per germline, CDR1 KGHSH and CDR2 LQKENI. V was clipped by 3 bases and J by 6 bases; unmatched bases: 11. The DNA for the CDR3 is TGTGCCAGCTCACCCGGACCTAGCGGAACCTTCAATGAGCAGTTCTTC. Amino acids: CASSPGPSGTFNEQFF.

The chain recombines TRBV6-1 with TRBJ1-3; D gene uncertain. CDR1 is MNHNS and CDR2 is SASEGT in the germline V gene. The V end was cut by 4 bases, the J end by 2 bases, with 15 bases between. The length of the CDR3 is 16 residues. The CDR3 bases are TGTGCCAGCAGTGGGAACACTTCGCCGCCTGGAAACACCATATATTTT. This codes for CASSGNTSPPGNTIYF.

This chain links TRBV6-6 with TRBJ1-1, with D possibly matching TRBD1 (6 bases). The CDR3 is made up of 14 amino acids. V lost 5 bases, J lost 5 bases, and 15 bases lay in between. Germline CDR1 and CDR2: MNHNY and SVGAGI (reference sequence). CDR3 in amino acids: CASSNKQGITEAFF. Here the CDR3 DNA reads TGTGCCAGCAGTAATAAACAGGGAATTACTGAAGCTTTCTTT.

V gene TRBV2 combines with J gene TRBJ2-1; no reliable D call. Trimming removed 2 bases from V and 4 bases from J, with 6 bases in between. CDR1 and CDR2 from the germline V gene are SNHLY and FYNNEI. CDR3 length: 13 residues. CDR3 bases: TGTGCCAGCAGTGAAAGGGATTACAATGAGCAGTTCTTC. Its protein is CASSERDYNEQFF. The full variable domain, with the rest looked up from reference TRBV2 and TRBJ2-1, is EPEVTQTPSHQVTQMGQEVILRCVPISNHLYFYWYRQILGQKVEFLVSFYNNEISEKSEIFDDQFSVERPDGSNFTLKIRSTKLEDSAMYFCASSERDYNEQFFGPGTRLTVL.